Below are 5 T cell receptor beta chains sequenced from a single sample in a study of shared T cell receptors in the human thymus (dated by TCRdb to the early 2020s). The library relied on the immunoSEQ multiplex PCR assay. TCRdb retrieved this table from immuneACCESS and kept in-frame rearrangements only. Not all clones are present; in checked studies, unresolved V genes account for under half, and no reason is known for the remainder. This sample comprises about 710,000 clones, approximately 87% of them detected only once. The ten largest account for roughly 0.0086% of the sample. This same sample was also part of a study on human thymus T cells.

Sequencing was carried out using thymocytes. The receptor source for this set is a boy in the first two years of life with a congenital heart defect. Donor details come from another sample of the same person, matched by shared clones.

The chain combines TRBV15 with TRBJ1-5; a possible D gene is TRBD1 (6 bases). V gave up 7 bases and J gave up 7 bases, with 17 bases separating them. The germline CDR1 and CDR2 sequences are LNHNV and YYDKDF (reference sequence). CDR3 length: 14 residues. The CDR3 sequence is CATTRSRGYQPQHF. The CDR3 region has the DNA TGTGCCACCACCAGGAGTAGGGGGTACCAGCCCCAGCATTTT.

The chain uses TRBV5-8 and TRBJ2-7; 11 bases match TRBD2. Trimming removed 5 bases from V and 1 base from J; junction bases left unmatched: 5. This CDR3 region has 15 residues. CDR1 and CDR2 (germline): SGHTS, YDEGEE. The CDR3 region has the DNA TGTGCCAGCAGACCTCGACTAGCGGGATCCTACGAGCAGTACTTC. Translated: CASRPRLAGSYEQYF.

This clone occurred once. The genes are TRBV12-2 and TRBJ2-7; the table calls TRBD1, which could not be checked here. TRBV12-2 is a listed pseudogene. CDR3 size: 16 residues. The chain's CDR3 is CASRIRTGNSSYEQYF. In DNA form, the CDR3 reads TGTGCAAGTCGCATAAGGACAGGGAACAGCTCCTACGAGCAGTACTTC.

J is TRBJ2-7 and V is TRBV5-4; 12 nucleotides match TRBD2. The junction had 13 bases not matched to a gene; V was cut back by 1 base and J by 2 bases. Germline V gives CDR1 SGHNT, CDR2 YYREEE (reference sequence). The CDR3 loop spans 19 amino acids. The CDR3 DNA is TGTGCCAGCAGCTTGCGCCTATCGTCTAGACTAGCGGGGGCCTACGAGCAGTACTTC. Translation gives CASSLRLSSRLAGAYEQYF.

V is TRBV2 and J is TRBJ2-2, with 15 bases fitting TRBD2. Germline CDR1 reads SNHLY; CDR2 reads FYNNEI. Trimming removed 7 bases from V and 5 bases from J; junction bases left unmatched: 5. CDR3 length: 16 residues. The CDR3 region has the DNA TGTGCCAGCAAGGGACTAGCGGGGGGACCGACCGGGGAGCTGTTTTTT. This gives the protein CASKGLAGGPTGELFF. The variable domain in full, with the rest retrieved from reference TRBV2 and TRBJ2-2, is EPEVTQTPSHQVTQMGQEVILRCVPISNHLYFYWYRQILGQKVEFLVSFYNNEISEKSEIFDDQFSVERPDGSNFTLKIRSTKLEDSAMYFCASKGLAGGPTGELFFGEGSRLTVL.